A single sample is the source of the 25 T cell receptor beta chains below, sequenced in a study of T cell responses to AZD1222 COVID-19 vaccine. The method was immunoSEQ multiplex PCR; TCRdb's version includes in-frame clones alone and lacks a portion of them. The table lists under 150,000 clones, less than 90% of them singletons. The starting material was peripheral blood, obtained on day 0 of AZD1222 vaccination. The receptor set was obtained from an adult in good health.

This clone was observed a handful of times. The chain uses TRBV28 and TRBJ2-1; 10 positions match TRBD2. There are 14 residues in the CDR3. J lost 6 bases, V lost 6 bases, and 5 bases had no gene match. Germline V gene data show CDR1 as MDHEN and CDR2 as SYDVKM. DNA of the CDR3: TGTGCCAGCAGCGCTACTAGCGGGATCAATGAGCAGTTCTTC. Translated: CASSATSGINEQFF.

The chain has TRBV19 and TRBJ2-2; 7 nucleotides align to TRBD1. Looked up from germline, CDR1 is LNHDA and CDR2 is SQIVND (reference sequence). V dropped 3 bases and J dropped 0; count of bases not matched to a gene: 1. The CDR3 totals 15 residues. The CDR3 sequence: CASSMTGTNTGELFF. The CDR3 DNA is TGTGCCAGTAGTATGACAGGGACGAACACCGGGGAGCTGTTTTTT.

This clone was seen a single time. This rearrangement joins TRBV5-4 to TRBJ2-7; 11 bases are a match to TRBD2. Looked up from germline, CDR1 is SGHNT and CDR2 is YYREEE (reference sequence). The V and J ends lost 2 bases and 5 bases, in that order; junction bases with no gene match: 9. The CDR3 runs to 16 residues. DNA for the CDR3: TGTGCCAGCAGCTTAAGTACTAGCGGGAGAGGAAACGAGCAGTACTTC. Protein product: CASSLSTSGRGNEQYF.

The genes are TRBV24-1 and TRBJ2-1, with TRBD2 matching over 11 bases. The V segment lost 4 bases and the J segment 8 bases; nucleotides outside the gene matches: 6. The CDR3 length is 15 residues. The germline CDR1 and CDR2 sequences are KGHDR and SFDVKD. CDR3 sequence: CATSETSGVDHEQFF. In nucleotides, the CDR3 is TGTGCCACCAGTGAGACTAGCGGGGTTGATCATGAGCAGTTCTTC.

The CDR3 nucleotides read TGTGCCAGCAGCTTGGGTGTGGTGTACGAGCAGTACTTC. Its translation: CASSLGVVYEQYF. This chain joins TRBV5-4 and TRBJ2-7, with D unresolved. Trimming shortened V by 0 bases and J by 4 bases, and 8 bases separated the two germline ends. CDR3 size: 13 residues. Germline assignment: CDR1 SGHNT and CDR2 YYREEE (reference sequence).

CDR3 protein: CASTNRGYQPQHF. The CDR3 DNA is TGTGCCAGCACGAACAGGGGGTATCAGCCCCAGCATTTT. The chain recombines TRBV28 with TRBJ1-5; 8 positions agree with TRBD1. V lost 7 bases to trimming and J lost 5 bases; unmatched junction nucleotides: 4. Germline-derived CDR1 and CDR2 are MDHEN and SYDVKM. There are 13 residues in the CDR3.

This sequence joins TRBV3-1 (or the pseudogene TRBV3-2) and TRBJ1-1; D remains ambiguous. Per germline, CDR1 LGHDT and CDR2 YNNKEL (reference sequence). This CDR3 is built from 14 residues. Trimming shortened V by 6 bases and J by 5 bases, and 16 bases separated the two germline ends. CDR3 residues: CASSRGDYGTEAFF. As DNA, the CDR3 is TGTGCCAGCAGTAGAGGCGACTACGGGACTGAAGCTTTCTTT.

This rearrangement joins TRBV24-1 to TRBJ2-3; no firm D call. V was pared by 9 bases and J by 0 bases, with 15 bases between. Per germline, CDR1 KGHDR and CDR2 SFDVKD. The CDR3 extends over 15 amino acids. DNA for the CDR3: TGTGCCACCTCCCCCACGATTGATAGCACAGATACGCAGTATTTT. Protein product: CATSPTIDSTDTQYF.

CDR3 in amino acids: CASSSIGGGEKNTEAFF. The CDR3 DNA is TGTGCCAGCAGCTCCATCGGAGGGGGCGAAAAGAACACTGAAGCTTTCTTT. The chain recombines TRBV7-9 with TRBJ1-1; the match to TRBD1 covers 7 bases. The ends lost 4 bases at V and 1 base at J; junction bases unmatched: 12. The CDR3 is 17 amino acids. Germline CDR1 and CDR2: SEHNR and FQNEAQ (reference sequence). The full variable domain, with the rest looked up from reference TRBV7-9 and TRBJ1-1, is DTGVSQNPRHKITKRGQNVTFRCDPISEHNRLYWYRQTLGQGPEFLTYFQNEAQLEKSRLLSDRFSAERPKGSFSTLEIQRTEQGDSAMYLCASSSIGGGEKNTEAFFGQGTRLTVV.

The chain has TRBV5-8 and TRBJ1-2; D gene unclear. This CDR3 has 15 amino acids. V was trimmed by 5 bases and J by 4 bases, leaving 18 bases between them. Germline V CDR1 and CDR2: SGHTS, YDEGEE. Here the CDR3 DNA reads TGTGCCAGCAGTGACCTTCTCGGGGAACTCTATGGCTACACCTTC. It specifies CASSDLLGELYGYTF.

The rearrangement links TRBV7-9 to TRBJ1-1, with TRBD1 as a possible D gene (5 bases). Trimming took off 1 base at V and 4 bases at J, with 10 bases between the two ends. This CDR3 is 14 amino acids long. CDR1 is SEHNR, CDR2 FQNEAQ, per germline (reference sequence). The CDR3 sequence: CASSLGGWVTEAFF. In DNA form, the CDR3 reads TGTGCCAGCAGCTTAGGGGGGTGGGTCACTGAAGCTTTCTTT.

V gene TRBV15 combines with J gene TRBJ2-3, with 8 nucleotides matching TRBD1. Germline V gene sequence: CDR1 LNHNV, CDR2 YYDKDF (reference sequence). With V trimmed by 5 bases and J by 4 bases, 8 bases remained unmatched. The CDR3 sequence is 15 residues long. CDR3 coding DNA: TGTGCCACCAGCGCCAACAGGGGGAAGGCAGATACGCAGTATTTT. Its translation: CATSANRGKADTQYF.

The V and J genes are TRBV5-4 and TRBJ1-2; TRBD1 agrees at 8 bases. Trimming cost V 4 bases and J 5 bases; bases outside gene matches: 7. This CDR3 is built from 14 residues. The germline V gene has CDR1 SGHNT and CDR2 YYREEE (reference sequence). The CDR3 region is CASSRTGMFYGYTF. CDR3 nucleotide sequence: TGTGCCAGCAGCCGGACAGGGATGTTTTATGGCTACACCTTC.

The chain joins TRBV7-9 to TRBJ1-2; no definite D call. Germline V gives CDR1 SEHNR, CDR2 FQNEAQ (reference sequence). The ends were cut back, 4 bases at V and 0 bases at J, with 18 bases in the middle. The CDR3 spans 17 residues. The CDR3 reads CASSSTRTLRANYGYTF. CDR3 coding DNA: TGTGCCAGCAGCTCGACGCGGACCCTTCGAGCTAACTATGGCTACACCTTC.

In this sample, this clone turned up once. This rearrangement joins TRBV11-2 to TRBJ1-5; 7 bases agree with TRBD1. The germline gives CDR1 SGHAT, CDR2 FQNNGV. The CDR3 covers 13 residues. The V and J ends lost 5 bases and 11 bases, in that order; junction bases with no gene match: 9. Here the CDR3 DNA reads TGTGCCAGCAGCACTACAGGGGATTGGACCCAGCATTTT. Its protein product is CASSTTGDWTQHF.

This clone has a single count. This chain connects TRBV2 to TRBJ1-2; D may be TRBD1 (6 bases). CDR1 is SNHLY and CDR2 is FYNNEI in the germline V gene. CDR3 length: 14 residues. V was cut by 5 bases and J by 3 bases, with 13 bases left in between. The CDR3: CASSPGPGDYGYTF. Written as DNA, the CDR3 is TGTGCCAGCAGTCCCGGCCCAGGGGACTATGGCTACACCTTC. Filled out from reference TRBV2 and TRBJ1-2, the complete variable domain reads EPEVTQTPSHQVTQMGQEVILRCVPISNHLYFYWYRQILGQKVEFLVSFYNNEISEKSEIFDDQFSVERPDGSNFTLKIRSTKLEDSAMYFCASSPGPGDYGYTFGSGTRLTVV.

The chain is built from TRBV5-5 and TRBJ1-5; 7 bases are a match to TRBD1. J lost 5 bases, V lost 3 bases, and 5 bases had no gene match. The CDR3 runs 14 residues. Germline CDR1 and CDR2: SGHKS and YYEKEE (reference sequence). The CDR3 region is CASSSTGFDQPQHF. CDR3 sequence (DNA): TGTGCCAGCAGCTCGACAGGGTTCGATCAGCCCCAGCATTTT. The variable domain in full, with the rest retrieved from reference TRBV5-5 and TRBJ1-5, is DAGVTQSPTHLIKTRGQQVTLRCSPISGHKSVSWYQQVLGQGPQFIFQYYEKEERGRGNFPDRFSARQFPNYSSELNVNALLLGDSALYLCASSSTGFDQPQHFGDGTRLSIL.

V is TRBV11-2 and J is TRBJ2-7, with D possibly TRBD2 on 6 matching bases. Between the trimmed V and J ends, which lost 5 bases and 1 base, there was a span of 15 bases. The CDR3 spans 15 residues. CDR1 and CDR2 (germline): SGHAT, FQNNGV. CDR3 nucleotides: TGTGCCAGCAGCCCCGGACTAACCCTATCCTACGAGCAGTACTTC. Its translation: CASSPGLTLSYEQYF.

The gene calls are TRBV11-2 and TRBJ2-5, with D unclear. Germline lookup yields CDR1 SGHAT and CDR2 FQNNGV. The CDR3 extends over 13 amino acids. V lost 0 bases and J 5 bases, leaving 7 bases between the germline ends. CDR3 sequence reads: CASSLEFRETQYF. In nucleotides, the CDR3 is TGTGCCAGCAGCTTAGAATTCAGGGAGACCCAGTACTTC.

The chain joins TRBV2 to TRBJ2-1; D could derive from TRBD1 or TRBD2 (5 bases each). The germline V gene encodes CDR1 SNHLY and CDR2 FYNNEI. The CDR3 has 13 amino acids. Trimming pared 6 bases from V and 5 bases from J, leaving 11 bases between. The CDR3 is CASSGTNDNEQFF. In nucleotides, the CDR3 is TGTGCCAGCAGCGGGACCAACGACAATGAGCAGTTCTTC.

This sequence joins TRBV14 and TRBJ1-6, with D unclear. The germline gives CDR1 SGHDN, CDR2 FVKESK. The CDR3 contains 13 residues. The V end was cut by 2 bases, the J end by 4 bases, with 3 bases between. The CDR3 spells CASSQSYNSPLHF. Written as DNA, the CDR3 is TGTGCCAGCAGCCAAAGTTATAATTCACCCCTCCACTTT.

The CDR3 spells CASSASTAGTEAFF. For the CDR3, the DNA is TGTGCCAGCAGTGCCTCGACAGCAGGCACTGAAGCTTTCTTT. The chain joins TRBV6-4 to TRBJ1-1; D perhaps matches TRBD1 (5 bases). Germline lookup yields CDR1 MRHNA and CDR2 SNTAGT. The V and J ends lost 4 bases and 4 bases respectively, with 13 bases between them. The CDR3 loop spans 14 amino acids.

In its sample, this clone was seen once. V and J are TRBV3-1 (or the pseudogene TRBV3-2) and TRBJ1-5; unclear D gene. With 2 bases removed from V and 0 bases from J, the gap between germline ends came to 8 bases. The CDR3 is 15 amino acids. CDR1 is LGHDT, CDR2 YNNKEL, per germline (reference sequence). The CDR3 DNA is TGTGCCAGCAGCCAAAAGGAGGGTAGCAATCAGCCCCAGCATTTT. Protein: CASSQKEGSNQPQHF.

This rearrangement joins TRBV28 to TRBJ1-5, with 8 bases identical to TRBD1. V was clipped by 3 bases and J by 4 bases; unmatched bases: 8. From germline, CDR1 is MDHEN and CDR2 SYDVKM. The CDR3 runs 16 residues. CDR3 DNA sequence: TGTGCCAGCAGTTTCGCCAGGGGGCGGACTAATCAGCCCCAGCATTTT. Amino acid sequence: CASSFARGRTNQPQHF.

This clone was detected once. The V gene is TRBV2, the J gene TRBJ1-5, with D perhaps matching TRBD1 (6 bases). Per the germline V gene, CDR1 is SNHLY and CDR2 is FYNNEI. CDR3 length: 15 amino acids. Trimming took off 4 bases at V and 3 bases at J, with 13 bases between the two ends. This CDR3 is CASSVVVGANQPQHF. The CDR3 coding sequence is TGTGCCAGCAGTGTGGTTGTGGGGGCCAATCAGCCCCAGCATTTT.